These 21 T cell receptor beta chains were sequenced from one sample in a study of OX40 agonist ivuxolimab in advanced cancers. Profiled with immunoSEQ multiplex PCR; TCRdb holds only in-frame clones, not every one. The sample shows tens of thousands of clones, about nine tenths of them seen only once. Material: CD4+ or CD8+ T cells sorted from blood, obtained in a trial of the OX40 agonist ivuxolimab. These receptor sequences come from an adult with an advanced solid tumor such as melanoma, head and neck, liver or kidney cancer.

The chain employs TRBV19 and TRBJ1-2; no reliable D call. V lost 0 bases, J lost 7 bases, and 6 bases lay in between. This CDR3 has 12 amino acids. Germline CDR1 LNHDA, CDR2 SQIVND (reference sequence). The CDR3 sequence is CASSIEQFGYTF. The CDR3 region has the DNA TGTGCCAGTAGTATAGAACAGTTTGGCTACACCTTC.

V gene TRBV27 combines with J gene TRBJ2-7; 13 nucleotides match TRBD2. After removal of 5 bases from V and 5 bases from J, the junction contained 12 bases not matched to a gene. The CDR3 is 17 residues long. The V gene's germline CDR1 is MNHEY and CDR2 SMNVEV (reference sequence). The CDR3 DNA follows: TGTGCCAGCAGTCGCGGCGGACTAGCGGGAGCCCTGAACGAGCAGTACTTC. Protein product: CASSRGGLAGALNEQYF.

V and J are TRBV7-2 and TRBJ1-1, with D maybe TRBD1 (6 bases). The CDR3 is made up of 15 amino acids. Per the germline V gene, CDR1 is SGHTA and CDR2 is FQGNSA. V was shortened by 5 bases and J by 1 base, with 14 bases between the two germline ends. The CDR3 nucleotides are TGTGCCAGCAGCCCCGGCCGGACAGCGAACACTGAAGCTTTCTTT. Encoded protein: CASSPGRTANTEAFF. Together with reference TRBV7-2 and TRBJ1-1, the CDR3 gives the full variable domain: GAGVSQSPSNKVTEKGKDVELRCDPISGHTALYWYRQSLGQGLEFLIYFQGNSAPDKSGLPSDRFSAERTGGSVSTLTIQRTQQEDSAVYLCASSPGRTANTEAFFGQGTRLTVV.

V and J are TRBV2 and TRBJ2-2; the match to TRBD2 covers 7 bases. Trimming took 10 bases from V and 4 from J; bases not matched to a gene: 6. Germline V gives CDR1 SNHLY, CDR2 FYNNEI. The CDR3 runs to 13 residues. This CDR3 reads CAIGGGITGELFF. The CDR3 coding sequence is TGTGCCATCGGGGGAGGGATCACCGGGGAGCTGTTTTTT.

The V call is TRBV19, the J call TRBJ1-2; TRBD1 matches 7 bases. CDR3 length: 14 residues. Trimming took 6 bases from V and 4 from J; bases not matched to a gene: 8. The germline CDR1 and CDR2 sequences are LNHDA and SQIVND (reference sequence). Here the CDR3 DNA reads TGTGCCAGTAGACCTCCACAGGGGACCTATGGCTACACCTTC. This sequence encodes CASRPPQGTYGYTF.

V and J are TRBV5-1 and TRBJ2-7; no clear D gene. The V and J ends lost 0 bases and 7 bases respectively, with 14 bases between them. Germline V lookup: CDR1 SGHRS, CDR2 YFSETQ. The CDR3 length is 14 residues. Here the CDR3 reads CASSLGGVEQEQYF. CDR3 in DNA: TGCGCCAGCAGCTTGGGAGGTGTAGAGCAAGAGCAGTACTTC.

The rearrangement uses TRBV6-5 and TRBJ1-1; unclear D gene. The CDR3 extends over 14 amino acids. Germline V lookup: CDR1 MNHEY, CDR2 SVGAGI. Trimming shortened V by 0 bases and J by 1 base, and 6 bases separated the two germline ends. The CDR3 reads CASSYSRGNTEAFF. CDR3 DNA sequence: TGTGCCAGCAGTTACTCACGGGGGAACACTGAAGCTTTCTTT.

The gene calls are TRBV7-2 and TRBJ1-2; D gene ambiguous. The CDR3 loop spans 13 amino acids. Between the trimmed V and J ends, which lost 0 bases and 3 bases, there was a span of 5 bases. Looked up from germline, CDR1 is SGHTA and CDR2 is FQGNSA. The CDR3: CASSLAQDYGYTF. CDR3 nucleotides: TGTGCCAGCAGCTTAGCTCAGGACTATGGCTACACCTTC.

This chain links TRBV5-8 with TRBJ1-5; no firm D call. V gave up 0 bases and J gave up 5 bases, with 12 bases separating them. This CDR3 is built from 15 residues. CDR1 is SGHTS and CDR2 is YDEGEE in the germline V gene. The CDR3 DNA is TGTGCCAGCAGCTTGGGACTAGGAATCGATCAGCCCCAGCATTTT. It yields the protein CASSLGLGIDQPQHF.

The genes are TRBV21-1 and TRBJ2-7; the table's D gene call, TRBD1, was not cross checked with the DNA. TRBV21-1 is a listed pseudogene. The CDR3 contains 16 residues. The CDR3 DNA reads TGTGCCAGCAGCAAAGGTGCCCCAGGAAAGGCCTACGAGCAGTACTTC. This translates into CASSKGAPGKAYEQYF.

This chain links TRBV5-1 with TRBJ2-3; 9 bases line up with TRBD1. Germline V CDR1 and CDR2: SGHRS, YFSETQ. V lost 1 base, J lost 5 bases, and 5 bases stayed unmatched. CDR3 length equals 15 residues. CDR3 bases: TGCGCCAGCAGCTTGACAGGGGGCCGCGAAGATACGCAGTATTTT. Translated, it gives CASSLTGGREDTQYF.

This chain links TRBV28 with TRBJ1-4, with no clear D. V gave up 2 bases and J gave up 8 bases, with 12 bases separating them. The CDR3 contains 14 residues. The germline CDR1 and CDR2 sequences are MDHEN and SYDVKM. Written as DNA, the CDR3 is TGTGCCAGCAGTTTAATCGTCAAAAGGGAAAAACTGTTTTTT. Translating gives CASSLIVKREKLFF.

The rearrangement joins TRBV6-6 to TRBJ2-3; D might be TRBD2 (5 bases). The V gene lost 0 bases and the J gene lost 5 bases, with 9 bases spanning the gap. Per the germline V gene, CDR1 is MNHNY and CDR2 is SVGAGI (reference sequence). The CDR3 is made up of 14 amino acids. The CDR3 nucleotides are TGTGCCAGCAGTTACTCGGGGAGCCGAGATACGCAGTATTTT. This codes for CASSYSGSRDTQYF.

This clone was counted once. The chain uses TRBV7-3 and TRBJ1-1; no clear D gene. Trimming took 5 bases from V and 5 from J, leaving 15 bases between them. This CDR3 region has 14 residues. Germline V gives CDR1 SGHTA, CDR2 FQGTGA. CDR3 protein: CASSPEDSATEAFF. In nucleotides, the CDR3 is TGTGCCAGCAGCCCCGAGGATTCCGCGACTGAAGCTTTCTTT.

This chain connects TRBV27 to TRBJ2-3; D gene uncertain. The CDR3 runs to 14 residues. Germline V gene data show CDR1 as MNHEY and CDR2 as SMNVEV (reference sequence). V lost 3 bases and J 0 bases, leaving 7 bases between the germline ends. CDR3 sequence reads: CASSLVASTDTQYF. Written as DNA, the CDR3 is TGTGCCAGCAGTTTGGTGGCGAGCACAGATACGCAGTATTTT.

This chain uses TRBV7-6 with TRBJ2-7; 14 bases match TRBD2. Germline CDR1 and CDR2: SGHVS and FNYEAQ. The CDR3 runs to 19 residues. V was clipped by 5 bases and J by 3 bases; unmatched bases: 15. In nucleotides, the CDR3 is TGTGCCAGCAGCCCCAGAGGGGGGGGACTAGCGGGAGCGTACTACGAGCAGTACTTC. Translated, it gives CASSPRGGGLAGAYYEQYF.

This clone has just a few counts. This sequence joins TRBV4-1 and TRBJ1-5, with D perhaps matching TRBD1 (6 bases). Trimming left V 0 bases short and J 2 bases short, with 14 bases between. Germline CDR1 and CDR2: MGHRA and YSYEKL. The CDR3 spans 17 residues. CDR3 DNA sequence: TGCGCCAGCAGCCAAGATTCTTGGGGGGCCGGCAATCAGCCCCAGCATTTT. Amino acid sequence: CASSQDSWGAGNQPQHF.

The V call is TRBV6-1, the J call TRBJ1-1; 7 bases map to TRBD1. CDR1 and CDR2 from the germline V gene are MNHNS and SASEGT. CDR3 length equals 16 residues. With V trimmed by 2 bases and J by 0 bases, 6 bases remained unmatched. CDR3 sequence (DNA): TGTGCCAGCAGTGAAATTTTTGACAGGGTGAACACTGAAGCTTTCTTT. This gives the protein CASSEIFDRVNTEAFF.

The chain joins TRBV9 to TRBJ2-5; D is unclear. Germline V gene data show CDR1 as SGDLS and CDR2 as YYNGEE. This CDR3 contains 15 residues. The germline V and J ends were trimmed by 2 bases and 1 base, with 12 bases remaining between them. This CDR3 reads CASSVSAGVQETQYF. The CDR3 bases are TGTGCCAGCAGCGTTTCTGCAGGTGTCCAAGAGACCCAGTACTTC.

The gene calls are TRBV28 and TRBJ1-6; possibly TRBD1 for D (6 bases). This CDR3 region has 13 residues. Germline-derived CDR1 and CDR2 are MDHEN and SYDVKM. Trimming removed 8 bases at V and 10 bases at J, with 15 bases between. CDR3 sequence reads: CASRRRGGSPLHF. Written as DNA, the CDR3 is TGTGCCAGCCGGCGCAGGGGTGGCTCACCCCTCCACTTT.

This clone was picked up one time. The CDR3 DNA reads TGTGCCAGCAGCCTCCGGGACAGGGACTACGAGCAGTACTTC. It translates to CASSLRDRDYEQYF. The chain links TRBV6-1 to TRBJ2-7; 9 nucleotides agree with TRBD1. Germline lookup yields CDR1 MNHNS and CDR2 SASEGT. CDR3 length: 14 residues. Trimming removed 6 bases from V and 3 bases from J; junction bases left unmatched: 6.